These 28 T cell receptor beta chains were sequenced from one sample in a study of cytomegalovirus exposure and HLA in healthy donors. Profiled with immunoSEQ multiplex PCR; TCRdb holds only in-frame clones, not every one. The sample lists 140,000 to 150,000 clones, about nine tenths occurring once. The specimen sequenced was PBMCs. The origin of the receptors is a man aged 18 to 30 in good health and CMV-seronegative.

The V gene is TRBV13, the J gene TRBJ2-5, with 9 bases aligning to TRBD1. Trimming cost V 4 bases and J 5 bases; bases outside gene matches: 20. CDR1 PRHDT and CDR2 FYEKMQ come from the germline V gene (reference sequence). The CDR3 runs 19 residues. CDR3: CASSSPTLRQGVVWETQYF. The CDR3 DNA reads TGTGCCAGCAGCTCGCCGACCCTAAGACAGGGGGTTGTGTGGGAGACCCAGTACTTC. Full variable domain (rest looked up from reference TRBV13 and TRBJ2-5): AAGVIQSPRHLIKEKRETATLKCYPIPRHDTVYWYQQGPGQDPQFLISFYEKMQSDKGSIPDRFSAQQFSDYHSELNMSSLELGDSALYFCASSSPTLRQGVVWETQYFGPGTRLLVL.

This rearrangement joins TRBV6-6 to TRBJ2-2; TRBD2 might be the D (5 bases). The CDR3 has 15 residues. V was clipped by 6 bases and J by 4 bases, with 15 bases between them. CDR1 is MNHNY and CDR2 is SVGAGI in the germline V gene (reference sequence). The CDR3 region is CASRRRPEGTGELFF. The DNA for the CDR3 is TGTGCCAGCAGAAGACGACCTGAGGGCACCGGGGAGCTGTTTTTT.

The rearrangement joins TRBV18 to TRBJ1-3; maybe TRBD1 (5 bases). Germline CDR1 KGHSH, CDR2 LQKENI. The CDR3 length is 13 residues. Between the trimmed V and J ends, which lost 3 bases and 2 bases, there was a span of 5 bases. DNA for the CDR3: TGTGCCAGCTCACCGGACACTGGAAACACCATATATTTT. Translation gives CASSPDTGNTIYF.

The rearrangement links TRBV19 to TRBJ2-1; D may be TRBD1 (7 bases). Trimming removed 1 base at V and 10 bases at J, with 14 bases between. The germline V gene encodes CDR1 LNHDA and CDR2 SQIVND (reference sequence). This CDR3 spans 14 amino acids. The CDR3 here is CASSIVAAGGEQFF. The CDR3 DNA sequence: TGTGCCAGTAGTATAGTAGCGGCAGGGGGAGAGCAGTTCTTC.

The gene calls are TRBV2 and TRBJ2-2, with D hard to call. Germline CDR1 reads SNHLY; CDR2 reads FYNNEI. The CDR3 length is 13 residues. V was cut by 7 bases and J by 5 bases, with 11 bases left in between. CDR3 amino acids: CASINYPTGELFF. Written as DNA, the CDR3 is TGTGCCAGCATTAACTACCCAACCGGGGAGCTGTTTTTT.

The V and J genes are TRBV6-5 and TRBJ1-1; tentative D call: TRBD1 (5 bases). Looked up from germline, CDR1 is MNHEY and CDR2 is SVGAGI. This CDR3 spans 16 amino acids. Deletions cut 0 bases from V and 6 bases from J, with 17 bases between. The CDR3 sequence is CASSYSIPGVGAEAFF. For the CDR3, the DNA is TGTGCCAGCAGTTACTCGATTCCGGGGGTAGGAGCTGAAGCTTTCTTT.

The rearrangement uses TRBV7-9 and TRBJ2-7, with D possibly being TRBD2 (6 bases). The CDR3 runs 12 residues. V dropped 0 bases and J dropped 9 bases, with 9 bases sitting between them. Germline CDR1 reads SEHNR; CDR2 reads FQNEAQ (reference sequence). The DNA of the CDR3 is TGTGCCAGCAGCTTAGCGGGGGGACGGCAGTACGTC. Translation: CASSLAGGRQYV.

Concerning this clone: The sample has other DNA sequences that encode this CDR3 too. The chain couples TRBV5-6 to TRBJ1-4; D gene unclear. With 2 bases removed from V and 0 bases from J, the gap between germline ends came to 5 bases. CDR1 SGHDT and CDR2 YYEEEE come from the germline V gene. The CDR3 consists of 14 residues. The CDR3 nucleotides are TGTGCCAGCAGCTTCCGTGCAACTAATGAAAAACTGTTTTTT. This translates into CASSFRATNEKLFF.

This rearrangement joins TRBV11-3 to TRBJ2-5, with D possibly matching TRBD2 (6 bases). V lost 1 base and J lost 2, with 17 bases in between. Looked up from germline, CDR1 is SGHNT and CDR2 is YENEEA. This CDR3 region has 17 residues. The CDR3 is CASSLGGSSAPQETQYF. The CDR3 DNA reads as TGTGCCAGCAGCTTAGGTGGGTCTAGCGCTCCACAAGAGACCCAGTACTTC.

This clone was counted a few times. V and J are TRBV10-2 and TRBJ1-5; D uncertain. The CDR3 spans 14 residues. V gave up 6 bases and J gave up 1 base, with 10 bases separating them. The germline CDR1 and CDR2 sequences are WSHSY and SAAADI. CDR3 residues: CASSEGSSNQPQHF. DNA of the CDR3: TGCGCCAGCAGCGAAGGGAGCAGCAATCAGCCCCAGCATTTT.

The V call is TRBV2, the J call TRBJ2-3, with D possibly TRBD2 on 5 matching bases. CDR3 length: 16 residues. Germline-derived CDR1 and CDR2 are SNHLY and FYNNEI. V shed 3 bases and J shed 2 bases, with 15 bases lying between them. CDR3 sequence: CASSDGSGRYTDTQYF. DNA for the CDR3: TGTGCCAGCAGTGATGGGAGCGGACGATACACAGATACGCAGTATTTT.

This clone was seen once. V is TRBV19 and J is TRBJ2-3, with 10 nucleotides matching TRBD2. Germline CDR1 reads LNHDA; CDR2 reads SQIVND (reference sequence). The CDR3 sequence is 17 residues long. With 2 bases clipped from V and 6 bases from J, the junction kept 11 bases outside the gene matches. CDR3 sequence reads: CASSIPPQRGGRDTQYF. Here the CDR3 DNA reads TGTGCCAGTAGTATACCCCCTCAGCGGGGGGGGAGGGATACGCAGTATTTT.

J is TRBJ2-7 and V is TRBV28; 9 bases are shared with TRBD1. Germline lookup yields CDR1 MDHEN and CDR2 SYDVKM. CDR3 size: 15 residues. V was clipped by 2 bases and J by 3 bases; unmatched bases: 5. The CDR3 coding sequence is TGTGCCAGCAGTTTACAAGGGACAGGGTACTACGAGCAGTACTTC. Its protein is CASSLQGTGYYEQYF.

This chain uses TRBV27 with TRBJ2-1; 13 bases fit TRBD2. The V and J ends lost 5 bases and 6 bases, in that order; junction bases with no gene match: 4. This CDR3 has 15 residues. Looked up from germline, CDR1 is MNHEY and CDR2 is SMNVEV (reference sequence). CDR3 residues: CASSTGTSGINEQFF. CDR3 nucleotides: TGTGCCAGCAGTACCGGGACTAGCGGGATCAATGAGCAGTTCTTC.

This sequence joins TRBV2 and TRBJ2-1; D is perhaps TRBD1 (5 bases). Germline V lookup: CDR1 SNHLY, CDR2 FYNNEI. The CDR3 length is 12 residues. With 4 bases removed from V and 7 bases from J, the gap between germline ends came to 8 bases. CDR3 loop: CASSGQGNEQFF. Written as DNA, the CDR3 is TGTGCCAGCAGTGGGCAGGGTAATGAGCAGTTCTTC.

CDR3 DNA sequence: TGTGCCACCAGCAGAGATCGCGGACAGGACTACGAGCAGTACGTC. Translating gives CATSRDRGQDYEQYV. The chain is built from TRBV15 and TRBJ2-7, with 7 positions matching TRBD1. CDR3 length: 15 amino acids. J gave up 3 bases and V 0 bases, and 5 bases lay outside the gene matches. The V gene's germline CDR1 is LNHNV and CDR2 YYDKDF (reference sequence).

The V call is TRBV6-5, the J call TRBJ1-1; maybe TRBD1 (6 bases). V was shortened by 3 bases and J by 0 bases, with 14 bases between the two germline ends. Looked up from germline, CDR1 is MNHEY and CDR2 is SVGAGI. The CDR3 is made up of 16 amino acids. The CDR3 DNA sequence: TGTGCCAGCAGTTATCAGCCAGGGGCGGTGAACACTGAAGCTTTCTTT. It is translated as CASSYQPGAVNTEAFF.

CDR3 protein: CASNDQVFNYGYTF. CDR3 DNA: TGTGCCAGCAATGACCAGGTTTTCAACTATGGCTACACCTTC. This chain joins TRBV2 and TRBJ1-2; D is uncertain. The CDR3 is 14 amino acids. CDR1 and CDR2 (germline): SNHLY, FYNNEI. V gave up 7 bases and J gave up 2 bases, with 14 bases separating them.

The CDR3 sequence is CARTRLGSGGSNGELFF. As DNA, the CDR3 is TGTGCCAGGACCCGATTGGGTAGCGGGGGCTCTAACGGGGAGCTGTTTTTT. V usage is TRBV2 and J usage is TRBJ2-2, with 9 bases that match TRBD2. This CDR3 is 17 amino acids long. The germline V gene has CDR1 SNHLY and CDR2 FYNNEI. Unmatched junction bases numbered 18, after V lost 9 bases and J lost 7 bases.

The genes are TRBV7-9 and TRBJ1-6, with D unclear. Per germline, CDR1 SEHNR and CDR2 FQNEAQ (reference sequence). The CDR3 is 18 residues long. The V end lost 4 bases, the J end lost 4 bases, and 20 bases lay between the germline ends. CDR3 in DNA: TGTGCCAGCAGCTCCCCCCCCCGGTCCCAAGCTTATAATTCACCCCTCCACTTT. Protein: CASSSPPRSQAYNSPLHF.

The V call is TRBV6-5, the J call TRBJ2-7; 13 bases line up with TRBD2. CDR1 is MNHEY, CDR2 SVGAGI, per germline. V lost 6 bases to trimming and J lost 2 bases; unmatched junction nucleotides: 7. The length of the CDR3 is 16 residues. The CDR3: CASSYGTSGEPYEQYF. The DNA for the CDR3 is TGTGCCAGCAGCTACGGGACTAGCGGGGAACCCTACGAGCAGTACTTC.

Only one count was recorded for this clone. The rearrangement uses TRBV18 and TRBJ2-7, with 8 bases that match TRBD1. J lost 3 bases, V lost 3 bases, and 7 bases had no gene match. The germline V gene encodes CDR1 KGHSH and CDR2 LQKENI. This CDR3 spans 15 amino acids. The CDR3 coding sequence is TGTGCCAGCTCACCTTTACAGGGGGGAAACTACGAGCAGTACTTC. It encodes CASSPLQGGNYEQYF.

The rearrangement joins TRBV5-1 to TRBJ1-2; possible D gene TRBD1, 6 bases. The CDR3 covers 13 residues. Germline lookup yields CDR1 SGHRS and CDR2 YFSETQ. V dropped 2 bases and J dropped 6 bases, with 11 bases sitting between them. CDR3 sequence (DNA): TGCGCCAGCAGCTTATCGGCAGGGGATGGCTACACCTTC. It is translated as CASSLSAGDGYTF.

For the CDR3, the DNA is TGTGCCAGCAGCTCGAGAGGACTAGCGGGGGCGTATGAGCAGTTCTTC. Protein product: CASSSRGLAGAYEQFF. The chain is built from TRBV7-3 and TRBJ2-1; 13 bases fit TRBD2. Trimming cost V 4 bases and J 8 bases; bases outside gene matches: 8. The CDR3 runs to 16 residues. CDR1 and CDR2 (germline): SGHTA, FQGTGA.

The J gene is TRBJ1-1, the V gene TRBV6-1; 7 positions agree with TRBD1. The V segment lost 7 bases and the J segment 5 bases; nucleotides outside the gene matches: 7. Germline-derived CDR1 and CDR2 are MNHNS and SASEGT. This CDR3 spans 13 amino acids. CDR3 DNA: TGTGCCAGCATCCCAGGGGGGCGGACTGAAGCTTTCTTT. It codes for CASIPGGRTEAFF.

Only one count was recorded for this clone. The gene calls are TRBV5-6 and TRBJ1-1; no clear D gene. Looked up from germline, CDR1 is SGHDT and CDR2 is YYEEEE. Trimming removed 0 bases from V and 5 bases from J, with 17 bases in between. The CDR3 totals 16 residues. CDR3 DNA sequence: TGTGCCAGCAGCTTGGCTGGTCGGTCAAGGAGGACTGAAGCTTTCTTT. Its protein is CASSLAGRSRRTEAFF.

This chain uses TRBV5-1 with TRBJ2-7, with a tentative D call TRBD2 (5 bases). V was cut by 1 base and J by 6 bases, with 11 bases left in between. The CDR3 spans 13 residues. Germline V gives CDR1 SGHRS, CDR2 YFSETQ. The CDR3 DNA reads as TGCGCCAGCAGCTTGCCATTGGGGAGCGAGCAGTACTTC. Translation gives CASSLPLGSEQYF.

The V call is TRBV18, the J call TRBJ2-5; D is perhaps TRBD2 (6 bases). The CDR3 runs to 12 residues. Germline loops: CDR1 KGHSH, CDR2 LQKENI. Trimming pared 6 bases from V and 3 bases from J, leaving 8 bases between. The DNA for the CDR3 is TGTGCCAGCTCCGGGGAGGAAGAGACCCAGTACTTC. Translated: CASSGEEETQYF.